Reported below is one TCR beta chain. The method was immunoSEQ multiplex PCR; TCRdb's version includes in-frame clones alone and lacks a portion of them. Of 550,000 to 850,000 clones in the sample, roughly 70% are singletons; the top ten hold 1.5% to 2%. This sample stems from a study of shared clonotypes between healthy human individuals. The CDR3 is 14 residues long. Per the germline V gene, CDR1 is MNHNS and CDR2 is SASEGT. Trimming took off 6 bases at V and 2 bases at J, with 13 bases between the two ends. Sequencing input: memory CD4+ T cells sorted from blood. Described subset: CD45RA-negative fraction. The V gene is TRBV6-1, the J gene TRBJ2-5; D uncertain. The source of this sequence is a woman aged 25 to 39 in good health. The CDR3 coding sequence is TGTGCCAGCAGAAGAAGGTCAGCACAAGAGACCCAGTACTTC. Translating it yields CASRRRSAQETQYF.